This TCR beta chain is drawn from a study of blood T cell repertoires in COVID-19. For the study at large: Samples came from the United States, Italy and Spain, spanning acute and convalescent COVID-19. PBMCs, B-cell-depleted T cells, or T cells provided the cDNA or gDNA that made up the material.

Per the original data handling: Amplification with reference gene primers provided the estimates of nucleated cell counts. Assay used: immunoSEQ multiplex PCR; TCRdb lists only in-frame clones, some missing. V, J and clone size are taken as reported in that table, and D and trimming were inferred from the DNA itself. The sample lists tens of thousands of clones, roughly nine tenths occurring once. For this clone: One junction end does not reproduce the germline sequence, and a read error may be involved.

Per germline, CDR1 SSHAT and CDR2 FNYEAQ (reference sequence). CDR3 length: 15 residues. J is TRBJ2-7 and V is TRBV7-7; 9 nucleotides align to TRBD2. The sequence derives from a human donor with active COVID-19. The donor label of this sample is uncertain. Sequencing was performed on peripheral blood. The CDR3 DNA sequence: TGTGCTAGCAGCTTAGGGAGCGGGGGGTCCTACGAGCAGTACTTC. Its translation is CASSLGSGGSYEQYF.